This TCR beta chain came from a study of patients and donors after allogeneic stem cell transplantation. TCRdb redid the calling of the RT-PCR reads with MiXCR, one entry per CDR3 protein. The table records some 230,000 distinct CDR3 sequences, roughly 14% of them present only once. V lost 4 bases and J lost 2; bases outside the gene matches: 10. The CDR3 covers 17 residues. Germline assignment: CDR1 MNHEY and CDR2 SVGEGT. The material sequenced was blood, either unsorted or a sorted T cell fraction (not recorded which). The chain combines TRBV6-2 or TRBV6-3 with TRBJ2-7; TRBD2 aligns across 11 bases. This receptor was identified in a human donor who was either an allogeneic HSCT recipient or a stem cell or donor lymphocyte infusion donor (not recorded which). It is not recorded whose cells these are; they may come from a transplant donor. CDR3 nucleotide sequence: TGTGCCAGCAGTTCCCACATGACTAGCGGGGTAACCTACGAGCAGTACTTC. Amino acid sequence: CASSSHMTSGVTYEQYF.